This T cell receptor beta chain was captured in a study of blood T cell repertoires in COVID-19. Generated by immunoSEQ multiplex PCR, the TCRdb table keeps only in-frame clones and is missing some. Here the sample spans under 200,000 clones, approximately 90% being singletons. Trimming cost V 5 bases and J 4 bases, with 17 bases left between them. Germline CDR1 is MNHEY and CDR2 is SMNVEV (reference sequence). There are 15 residues in the CDR3. The chain links TRBV27 to TRBJ1-2; possibly TRBD1 for D (5 bases). The material sequenced was peripheral blood. This clonotype originated in a man aged 18 to 35 with acute or convalescent COVID-19. CDR3: CASSTTGTGVYGYTF. The CDR3 bases are TGTGCCAGCAGTACAACAGGCACGGGCGTCTATGGCTACACCTTC.